The clone carrying this TCR beta chain was counted once. Germline V gene data show CDR1 as SGHDN and CDR2 as FVKESK. Trimming took 4 bases from V and 0 from J, leaving 7 bases between them. The CDR3 sequence is 15 residues long. The record originates from a study of blood T cell repertoires in COVID-19. Across about two dozen US areas, participants ranged in age from about 18 to 89 years. Authors' analysis steps: Nucleated cell counts were estimated from reference gene primer amplification. Only in-frame clones appear in the TCRdb table, and some are missing; sequencing was by immunoSEQ multiplex PCR. V and J calls plus clone size are reproduced from that table; the DNA served to infer D and trimming. The sample consists of about 180,000 clones, approximately 85% of them appearing once.

Sequenced input: PBMCs or T cells enriched from blood (not recorded which). The chain employs TRBV14 and TRBJ2-6; unclear D gene. The source of this sequence is a man aged 35-49 years who had recovered from COVID-19. As DNA, the CDR3 is TGTGCCAGCAGCCCACACAGCTCTGGGGCCAACGTCCTGACTTTC. Protein: CASSPHSSGANVLTF.